The 6 T cell receptor beta chains in this list originate from one sample, sequenced in a study of blood T cell repertoires in COVID-19. The repertoire was sequenced with immunoSEQ multiplex PCR; TCRdb's copy has only in-frame clones and lacks some. The table includes roughly 200,000 clones, about 77% detected once. Sequenced sample: peripheral blood. The receptor source for this set is a woman of 80 years or more with active or convalescent COVID-19.

The chain is built from TRBV3-1 (or the pseudogene TRBV3-2) and TRBJ1-2; a possible D gene is TRBD1 (5 bases). The V end was cut by 1 base, the J end by 7 bases, with 16 bases between. Germline loops: CDR1 LGHDT, CDR2 YNNKEL (reference sequence). CDR3 length: 15 residues. CDR3 coding DNA: TGTGCCAGCAGCCAAGTTTCCAGGGAGGCCCCTGGCTACACCTTC. It specifies CASSQVSREAPGYTF.

CDR3 loop: CASRNTGTGGTNEKLFF. CDR3 nucleotide sequence: TGTGCCAGCCGCAACACCGGGACAGGAGGAACTAATGAAAAACTGTTTTTT. V and J are TRBV5-4 and TRBJ1-4; 8 positions agree with TRBD1. Germline CDR1 and CDR2: SGHNT and YYREEE (reference sequence). The length of the CDR3 is 17 residues. V lost 7 bases to trimming and J lost 1 base; unmatched junction nucleotides: 12.

The chain joins TRBV28 to TRBJ2-3, with D hard to call. Trimming stripped 7 bases from V and 0 bases from J, with 5 bases between. Germline loops: CDR1 MDHEN, CDR2 SYDVKM. CDR3 size: 12 residues. The CDR3 spells CASTISTDTQYF. For the CDR3, the DNA is TGTGCCAGCACCATTAGCACAGATACGCAGTATTTT.

This clone qualifies as medium-sized. The chain joins TRBV3-1 (or the pseudogene TRBV3-2) to TRBJ1-5; 7 bases agree with TRBD1. CDR1 and CDR2 from the germline V gene are LGHDT and YNNKEL (reference sequence). The CDR3 extends over 14 amino acids. V lost 4 bases to trimming and J lost 1 base; unmatched junction nucleotides: 1. In DNA form, the CDR3 reads TGTGCCAGCAGCCCACAGGGGAGCAATCAGCCCCAGCATTTT. Translating gives CASSPQGSNQPQHF.

The chain couples TRBV10-1 to TRBJ2-1, with 9 bases fitting TRBD2. This CDR3 region has 16 residues. With V trimmed by 10 bases and J by 4 bases, 14 bases remained unmatched. From germline, CDR1 is WNHNN and CDR2 SYGVQD (reference sequence). The CDR3, as DNA: TGCGCCACCAGCGCTACGACTAGCGGTATATACAATGAGCAGTTCTTC. Translation gives CATSATTSGIYNEQFF.

This clone appeared a single time. The chain links TRBV7-8 to TRBJ1-6; D is uncertain. CDR1 and CDR2 (germline): SGHVS, FQNEAQ. V was cut by 1 base and J by 10 bases, with 11 bases left in between. This CDR3 has 14 residues. The CDR3 DNA is TGTGCCAGCAGCTTAGGGCAGCCGGGATCACCCCTCCACTTT. It yields the protein CASSLGQPGSPLHF.